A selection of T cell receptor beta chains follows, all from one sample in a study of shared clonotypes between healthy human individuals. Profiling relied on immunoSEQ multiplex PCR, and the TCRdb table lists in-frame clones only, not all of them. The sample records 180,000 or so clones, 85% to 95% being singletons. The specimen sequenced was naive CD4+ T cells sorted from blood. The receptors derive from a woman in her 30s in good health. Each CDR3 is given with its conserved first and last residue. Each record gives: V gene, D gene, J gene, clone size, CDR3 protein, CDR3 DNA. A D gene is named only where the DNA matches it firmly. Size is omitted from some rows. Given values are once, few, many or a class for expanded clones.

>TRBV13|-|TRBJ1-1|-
CASSLARYTEAFF
TGTGCCAGCAGCTTAGCACGTTACACTGAAGCTTTCTTT
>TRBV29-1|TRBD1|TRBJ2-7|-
CSVGQGSDEQYF
TGCAGCGTTGGACAGGGAAGCGACGAGCAGTACTTC
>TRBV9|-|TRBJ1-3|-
CASSVGASYSGNTIYF
TGTGCCAGCAGCGTAGGTGCCTCGTACTCTGGAAACACCATATATTTT
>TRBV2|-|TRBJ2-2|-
CASSGGRRTGELFF
TGTGCCAGCAGTGGCGGACGGCGTACCGGGGAGCTGTTTTTT
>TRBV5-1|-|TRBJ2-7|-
CASSGGTVSYEQYF
TGCGCCAGCAGCGGAGGGACAGTCTCCTACGAGCAGTACTTC
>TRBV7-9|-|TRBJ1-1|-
CASSSLTENTEAFF
TGTGCCAGCAGTTCTCTCACAGAGAACACTGAAGCTTTCTTT
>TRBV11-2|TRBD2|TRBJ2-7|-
CASSQGLAGTNYEQYF
TGTGCCAGCAGCCAGGGACTAGCGGGAACCAACTACGAGCAGTACTTC
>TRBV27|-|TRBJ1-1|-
CASRSVTERAFF
TGTGCCAGCAGAAGCGTGACGGAGCGTGCTTTCTTT
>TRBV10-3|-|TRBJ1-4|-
CAIRETEKLFF
TGTGCCATCAGGGAGACAGAAAAACTGTTTTTT
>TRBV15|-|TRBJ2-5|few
CATSRKYQETQYF
TGTGCCACCAGCAGGAAGTACCAAGAGACCCAGTACTTC
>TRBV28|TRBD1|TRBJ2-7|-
CASSLRPKQGAREQYF
TGTGCCAGCAGTTTAAGGCCCAAGCAGGGGGCGAGGGAGCAGTACTTC
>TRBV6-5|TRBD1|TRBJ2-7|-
CASSYGTGAYEQYF
TGTGCCAGCAGTTACGGGACAGGGGCCTACGAGCAGTACTTC
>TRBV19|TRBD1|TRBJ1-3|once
CARGGQDWGNTIYF
TGTGCCAGGGGGGGACAGGACTGGGGAAACACCATATATTTT
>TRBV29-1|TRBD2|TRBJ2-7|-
CSVGTSGTYEQYF
TGCAGCGTGGGGACTAGCGGAACCTACGAGCAGTACTTC